This TCR beta chain stems from a study of cytomegalovirus exposure and HLA in healthy donors. The PCR was carried out with 60 Vbeta primers and 13 Jbeta primers. TCRdb's table, derived via immunoSEQ multiplex PCR, lists solely in-frame clones and lacks some. The data include tens of thousands of clones; the top ten clones carry 1.5% to 2%. Sequenced material: PBMCs. The receptor was derived from a woman aged 40 to 50 in good health and CMV-seropositive.

This chain's CDR3 is CASSQGESSGANVLTF. CDR3 nucleotides: TGCGCCAGCAGCCAAGGAGAGAGCTCTGGGGCCAACGTCCTGACTTTC. V and J are TRBV4-1 and TRBJ2-6; no firm D call. V lost 1 base and J 0 bases, leaving 7 bases between the germline ends. Germline values: CDR1 MGHRA, CDR2 YSYEKL. This CDR3 is 16 amino acids long.